This T cell receptor (beta chain) comes out of a study of vaccination and CD4 T cells after COVID-19. The Oncomine TCR Beta short-read assay generated sequence data from the DNA of cultured CD4+ T cells. TCRdb re-derived calls from the PCR reads in MiXCR, one entry per CDR3 protein. The sample holds about 17,000 distinct CDR3 sequences, about 42% seen once. V shed 4 bases and J shed 5 bases, with 9 bases lying between them. This CDR3 spans 14 amino acids. The germline CDR1 and CDR2 sequences are MNHEY and SVGEGT. Remarks on this clonotype: The antigen remains unidentified.

Stated treatment: approximately nine-day PBMC culture with coronavirus spike peptide pools or control peptides (ViraFEST assay). Here the sequenced sample was CD4+ T cells from blood, cultured in vitro, taken before SARS-CoV-2 vaccination. The sequence was obtained from a human donor who received a COVID-19 vaccine. The chain joins TRBV6-2 or TRBV6-3 to TRBJ1-6; D might be TRBD1 (5 bases). CDR3: CASSLGEDNSPLHF. The DNA for the CDR3 is TGTGCCAGCAGTTTGGGGGAAGATAATTCACCCCTCCACTTT.